Only a few counts were recorded for the clone carrying this T cell receptor beta chain. Here immunoSEQ multiplex PCR was the method, and the copy in TCRdb shows in-frame clones only, minus some. The sample carries 95,000 to 130,000 clones, nearly 95% recorded once. The data were taken from a study of control samples from healthy donors and cancer patients. The clonotype was recovered from a man aged 25 to 45 in good health. The sample was blood.

The CDR3 protein is CASSDFQETQYF. CDR3 DNA sequence: TGTGCCAGCAGTGACTTCCAAGAGACCCAGTACTTC. The chain couples TRBV6-4 to TRBJ2-5, with D unresolved. Trimming pared 1 base from V and 1 base from J, leaving 1 base between. The CDR3 covers 12 residues. Germline V gene data show CDR1 as MRHNA and CDR2 as SNTAGT.